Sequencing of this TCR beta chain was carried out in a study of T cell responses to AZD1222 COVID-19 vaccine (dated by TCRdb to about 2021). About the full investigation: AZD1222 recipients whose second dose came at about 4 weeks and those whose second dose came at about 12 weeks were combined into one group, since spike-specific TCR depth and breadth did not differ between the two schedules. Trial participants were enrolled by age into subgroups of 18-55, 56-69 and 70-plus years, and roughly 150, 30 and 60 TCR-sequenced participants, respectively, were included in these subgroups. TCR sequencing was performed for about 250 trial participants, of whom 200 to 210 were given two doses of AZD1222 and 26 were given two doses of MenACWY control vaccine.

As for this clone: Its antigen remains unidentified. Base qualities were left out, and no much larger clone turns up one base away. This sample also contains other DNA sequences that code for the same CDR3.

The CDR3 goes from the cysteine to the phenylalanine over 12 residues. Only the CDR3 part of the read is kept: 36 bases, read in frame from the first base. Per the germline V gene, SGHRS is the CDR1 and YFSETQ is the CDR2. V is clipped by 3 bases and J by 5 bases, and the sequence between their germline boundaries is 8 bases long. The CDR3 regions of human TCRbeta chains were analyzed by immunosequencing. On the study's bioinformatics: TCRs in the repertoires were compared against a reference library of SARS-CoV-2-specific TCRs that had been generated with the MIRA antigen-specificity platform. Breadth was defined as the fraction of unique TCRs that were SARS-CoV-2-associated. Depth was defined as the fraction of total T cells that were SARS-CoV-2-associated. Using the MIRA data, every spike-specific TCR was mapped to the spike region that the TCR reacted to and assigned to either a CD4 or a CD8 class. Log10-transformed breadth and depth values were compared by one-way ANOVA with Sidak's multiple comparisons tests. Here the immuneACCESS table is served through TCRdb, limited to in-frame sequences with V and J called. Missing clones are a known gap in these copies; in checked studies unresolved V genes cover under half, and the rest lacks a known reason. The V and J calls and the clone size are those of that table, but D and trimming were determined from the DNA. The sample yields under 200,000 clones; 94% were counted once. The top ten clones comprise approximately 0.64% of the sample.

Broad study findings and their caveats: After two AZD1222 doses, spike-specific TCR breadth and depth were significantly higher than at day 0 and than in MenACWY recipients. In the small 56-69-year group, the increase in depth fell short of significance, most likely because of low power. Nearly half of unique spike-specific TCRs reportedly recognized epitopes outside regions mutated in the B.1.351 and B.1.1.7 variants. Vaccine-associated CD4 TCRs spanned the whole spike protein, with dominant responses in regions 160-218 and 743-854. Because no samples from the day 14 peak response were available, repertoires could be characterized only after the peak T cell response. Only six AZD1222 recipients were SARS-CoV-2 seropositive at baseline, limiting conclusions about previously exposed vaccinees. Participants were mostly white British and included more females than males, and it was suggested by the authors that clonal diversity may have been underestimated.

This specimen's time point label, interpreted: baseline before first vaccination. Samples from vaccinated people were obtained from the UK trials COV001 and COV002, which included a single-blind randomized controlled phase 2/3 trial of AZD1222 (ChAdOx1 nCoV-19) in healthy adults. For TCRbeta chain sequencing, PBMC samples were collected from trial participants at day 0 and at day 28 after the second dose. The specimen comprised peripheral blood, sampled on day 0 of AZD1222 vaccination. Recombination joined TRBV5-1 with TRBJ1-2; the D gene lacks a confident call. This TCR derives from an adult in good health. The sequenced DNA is TGCGCCAGCAGCTCGGGAGGGTATGGCTACACCTTC. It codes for CASSSGGYGYTF.